This TCR beta chain is drawn from a study of blood T cell repertoires in COVID-19. Looking at the study overall: T cells, B-cell-depleted T cells, or PBMCs provided the cDNA or gDNA that served as material.

V shed 3 bases and J 3 bases; nucleotides not matched to a gene: 9. The CDR3 is 16 residues long. Germline loops: CDR1 SGHDT, CDR2 YYEEEE. Authors' data handling: For nucleated cells, counts were estimated from reference gene primer amplification. Using immunoSEQ multiplex PCR, the repertoire was profiled, and TCRdb retains in-frame clones only, with some absent. That table furnishes V, J and clone size, whereas the DNA furnished D and trimming. This sample has about 140,000 clones, with over 60% found just once. The source material was peripheral blood. This TCR came from a man between 50 and 59 years old with acute or convalescent COVID-19. This chain links TRBV5-6 with TRBJ2-7, with 10 bases aligning to TRBD1. The CDR3: CASSSWLRDRGYEQYV. The CDR3 bases are TGTGCCAGCAGCTCTTGGCTCCGGGACAGGGGCTACGAGCAGTACGTC.